This TCR beta chain was sequenced during a study of blood T cells in healthy people across ages. Study-wide points: As age increased, TCR beta diversity per million T cells fell in a roughly linear fashion.

This clonotype was recorded a few times. Its antigen is undetermined. The CDR3 length is 13 residues. Germline CDR1 MNHEY, CDR2 SVGEGT. Trimming took off 2 bases at V and 5 bases at J, with 9 bases between the two ends. A J-beta primer mix and a sample-barcoded 5' primer were used in a second PCR of roughly 7 to 12 cycles. TCRdb recomputed calls from the 5' RACE reads with MiXCR, one row per CDR3 protein. The table shows approximately 1.5 million distinct CDR3 sequences, with less than 45% occurring only once. The receptor comes from a woman between 18 and 29 years old in good health. This rearrangement joins TRBV6-2 or TRBV6-3 to TRBJ1-1; D is ambiguous. Sequencing was carried out using blood. The CDR3 region is CASSYVGVTEAFF. In nucleotides, the CDR3 is TGTGCCAGCAGTTACGTCGGGGTGACTGAAGCTTTCTTT.